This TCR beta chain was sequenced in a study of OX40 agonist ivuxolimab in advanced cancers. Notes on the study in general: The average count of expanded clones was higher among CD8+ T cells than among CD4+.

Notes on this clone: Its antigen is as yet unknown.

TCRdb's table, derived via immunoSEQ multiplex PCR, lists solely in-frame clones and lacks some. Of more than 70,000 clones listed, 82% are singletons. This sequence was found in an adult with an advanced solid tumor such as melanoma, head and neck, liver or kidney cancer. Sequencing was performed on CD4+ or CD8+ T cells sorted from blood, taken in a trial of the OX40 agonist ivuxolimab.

In DNA, the CDR3 is TGTGCCAGCGTCCCAGGGGGCGCAGGACGGGGCTACACCTTC. It is translated as CASVPGGAGRGYTF. The chain links TRBV7-2 to TRBJ1-2; 8 bases line up with TRBD1. Germline V CDR1 and CDR2: SGHTA, FQGNSA. The junction had 13 bases not matched to a gene; V was cut back by 8 bases and J by 8 bases. This CDR3 comprises 14 residues.